Included here is one T cell receptor (beta chain) sequence, with context. The sample holds one count of this clone. Its recognized antigen is unknown. No quality values exist for individual bases; no much larger clone is one base distant. The method behind the library was the immunoSEQ multiplex PCR assay. For most patients, genomic DNA was isolated using the Qiagen DNeasy Blood and Tissue Kit and was shipped frozen to Adaptive Biotechnologies for TCR sequencing. Adaptive Biotechnologies carried out high-throughput TCR-beta CDR3 sequencing of genomic DNA for most patients. In the source study's methods: TCR sequencing data were retrieved from Adaptive's ImmunoSEQ software for roughly 20 patients, whereas a few other patients were processed with MiXCR and VDJtools. To correct CD4 versus CD8 sorting errors, sequences present in both subsets at a frequency ratio below 5:1 were removed. CDR3 nucleotide sequences shared by donor and recipient were removed because the origin of these sequences could not be assigned. To count as alloreactive, a clone needed at least 2-fold expansion over unstimulated cells and a minimum CFSE-low frequency of 0.002% (template counts) or 0.001% (read counts). Mappable clones were those detected in sequenced pre-transplant spleen, lymph node, or MLR CFSE-low populations of the donor or recipient. The cumulative frequency of alloreactive clones was calculated as a percentage of all sequences, weighted by copy number. TCRdb took over this immuneACCESS table, retaining in-frame rearrangements with V and J assigned. Such tables are incomplete; in checked studies, under half of the missing clones stem from an unresolved V gene, and the remainder is unexplained. V, J and clone size reflect that table, while D and trimming were determined from the DNA. For this sample the table gives 80,000 to 100,000 clones, of which 90% to 95% were detected only once. Of the sample, over 0.15% falls within the top ten clones.

CDR3 length: 13 amino acids, cysteine to phenylalanine. Only the CDR3 DNA stays, 39 bases, in frame from base 1. Looking up the germline V gene yields CDR1 SGHTA and CDR2 FQGTGA. Trimming takes 6 bases from V and 1 base from J, and the germline ends sit 9 bases apart. These data come from a study of graft-versus-host responses after intestinal transplantation (dated by TCRdb to the early 2020s). Study-level background: The transplants that recipients received were multivisceral, liver-intestinal, or isolated intestinal. Every recipient was given anti-thymocyte globulin induction, followed by about three years of maintenance tacrolimus and steroids. Bulk TCR-beta CDR3 sequencing was used to track graft-versus-host and host-versus-graft alloreactive T cell clones in the graft, circulation and bone marrow after intestinal transplantation. Alloreactive clones were identified by sequencing pre-transplant mixed lymphocyte reaction products and comparing these products with unstimulated pre-transplant donor and recipient T cells. A cohort of 20 to 25 intestinal transplant recipients, including one retransplant, was enrolled, and 3 patients lacking pretransplant specimens were excluded. Donor T cell macrochimerism was defined as a peak of at least 4% donor T cells among recipient peripheral blood mononuclear cells. Rather than going through the commercial service, samples from a few later patients were sequenced in-house on an Illumina MiSeq and processed with MiXCR.

Overall study outcomes, separate from this receptor: In patients with donor T cell macrochimerism, the allografts had high GvH to HvG T cell clonal ratios. GvH clones were found in recipient bone marrow, and some of the GvH clones appeared earlier in ileal mucosa or blood, which is consistent with an intestinal mucosal origin. Conclusions were limited by the relatively low number and heterogeneity of intestinal transplant patients. Early after transplant, declines in HvG clones were associated with peak levels of circulating GvH clones.

The sample's time point label is to be understood as: cells obtained before transplantation from donor or recipient. CD3+CD4+ and CD3+CD8+ populations were FACS-sorted from unstimulated pre-transplant donor and recipient cells taken from spleen or lymph nodes. In this chain, TRBV7-3 is recombined with TRBJ1-1; the D gene cannot be resolved reliably. Sequencing used unstimulated CD4+ T cells sorted from spleen or lymph node cells, obtained before intestinal transplant. The clonotype was recovered from a human donor who received an intestinal transplant. The CDR3 here reads CASRSEANTEAFF. The nucleotides read TGTGCCAGCAGATCGGAGGCGAACACTGAAGCTTTCTTT.